Below, 32 T cell receptor beta chains from the same sample are listed, as sequenced in a study of cytotoxic CD8 clonotypes in ibrutinib-treated CLL (dated by TCRdb to about 2021). To prepare the library, the immunoSEQ multiplex PCR assay was applied. TCRdb holds this immuneACCESS table with in-frame rearrangements only. Some clones are missing; in checked studies, unresolved V genes explain under half, and the rest has no known cause. The sample includes tens of thousands of clones, with approximately 48% observed a single time. Of the sample, under 20% is held by the ten largest clones. Material: PBMCs, obtained before ibrutinib treatment. These receptors were taken from a human donor with chronic lymphocytic leukemia.

The genes are TRBV6-5 and TRBJ1-5; D unclear. CDR3 length equals 15 residues. From germline, CDR1 is MNHEY and CDR2 SVGAGI. V was trimmed by 5 bases and J by 4 bases, leaving 15 bases between them. The CDR3 is CASSASGGENQPQHF. CDR3 sequence (DNA): TGTGCCAGCAGTGCATCAGGAGGAGAAAATCAGCCCCAGCATTTT.

This chain connects TRBV5-1 to TRBJ2-1; D ambiguous. Trimming removed 2 bases at V and 9 bases at J, with 6 bases between. The CDR3 has 11 residues. CDR1 is SGHRS, CDR2 YFSETQ, per germline. CDR3 sequence: CASSFRTEQFF. In nucleotides, the CDR3 is TGCGCCAGCAGCTTTAGGACTGAGCAGTTCTTC.

CDR3 bases: TGTGCCAGCAGCAAAGGCGCGGAGCTGTTTTTT. Amino acid sequence: CASSKGAELFF. V gene TRBV11-3 combines with J gene TRBJ2-2; no clear D gene. There are 11 residues in the CDR3. V dropped 5 bases and J dropped 10 bases, with 8 bases sitting between them. CDR1 is SGHNT, CDR2 YENEEA, per germline. Looking up the rest from reference TRBV11-3 and TRBJ2-2 gives the full variable domain: EAGVVQSPRYKIIEKKQPVAFWCNPISGHNTLYWYLQNLGQGPELLIRYENEEAVDDSQLPKDRFSAERLKGVDSTLKIQPAELGDSAVYLCASSKGAELFFGEGSRLTVL.

This chain joins TRBV2 and TRBJ2-7; TRBD1 or TRBD2 may be the D gene (5 bases each). Germline V gene data show CDR1 as SNHLY and CDR2 as FYNNEI. Trimming cost V 6 bases and J 3 bases, with 15 bases left between them. The CDR3 loop spans 14 amino acids. The CDR3: CASSLGTLHYEQYF. The DNA for the CDR3 is TGTGCCAGCAGCCTAGGGACGCTTCACTACGAGCAGTACTTC.

This clone was seen a single time. The V and J genes are TRBV18 and TRBJ1-1; the D gene is possibly TRBD1 (6 bases). Trimming removed 1 base from V and 1 base from J, with 13 bases in between. The CDR3 runs 16 residues. From germline, CDR1 is KGHSH and CDR2 LQKENI. This chain's CDR3 is CASSPRNFRGNTEAFF. The CDR3 nucleotides are TGTGCCAGCTCACCACGGAATTTCAGGGGGAACACTGAAGCTTTCTTT.

The chain joins TRBV19 to TRBJ1-6; no clear D. The CDR3 contains 14 residues. The germline V gene encodes CDR1 LNHDA and CDR2 SQIVND (reference sequence). V was trimmed by 6 bases and J by 7 bases, leaving 13 bases between them. CDR3 sequence: CASRPNLGNSPLHF. The CDR3 bases are TGTGCCAGTAGGCCTAACTTGGGGAATTCACCCCTCCACTTT.

V usage is TRBV5-1 and J usage is TRBJ2-1; 16 bases match TRBD2. Losses at the gene ends were 4 bases for V and 12 bases for J; bases not matched to a gene: 7. The CDR3 is 15 amino acids. Germline values: CDR1 SGHRS, CDR2 YFSETQ. CDR3 protein: CASSPQGTSGGGQFF. The DNA of the CDR3 is TGCGCCAGCAGCCCCCAGGGGACTAGCGGGGGGGGGCAGTTCTTC. The full variable domain, its missing parts supplied by reference TRBV5-1 and TRBJ2-1, is KAGVTQTPRYLIKTRGQQVTLSCSPISGHRSVSWYQQTPGQGLQFLFEYFSETQRNKGNFPGRFSGRQFSNSRSEMNVSTLELGDSALYLCASSPQGTSGGGQFFGPGTRLTVL.

The chain is built from TRBV4-2 and TRBJ2-7; weak D call: TRBD1 (5 bases). The CDR3 is 15 amino acids. V lost 4 bases and J 2 bases, leaving 15 bases between the germline ends. The germline V gene has CDR1 LGHNA and CDR2 YNFKEQ. In DNA, the CDR3 is TGTGCCAGCAGCCCCCAAGAAGGACAAGCCTACGAGCAGTACTTC. Translating gives CASSPQEGQAYEQYF.

This clone was detected only a few times. V is TRBV27 and J is TRBJ1-2; 7 nucleotides align to TRBD1. Germline lookup yields CDR1 MNHEY and CDR2 SMNVEV (reference sequence). The V segment lost 5 bases and the J segment 4 bases; nucleotides outside the gene matches: 13. This CDR3 is built from 16 residues. This chain's CDR3 is CASSPTLWTGGYGYTF. The CDR3 DNA is TGTGCCAGCAGTCCAACTCTGTGGACAGGAGGCTATGGCTACACCTTC.

This clone is medium-sized by share. The chain joins TRBV5-3 to TRBJ2-7; 8 bases match TRBD2. Being an ORF, TRBV5-3 has a function that is uncertain. V trimming: 8 bases; J trimming: 6 bases; junction bases outside the gene matches: 13. This CDR3 contains 14 residues. CDR3: CASSPGRGSREQYF. Here the CDR3 DNA reads TGTGCCAGCAGCCCCGGGAGGGGGTCTCGCGAGCAGTACTTC.

This chain uses TRBV11-1 with TRBJ1-2; TRBD1 matches 7 bases. After removal of 2 bases from V and 5 bases from J, the junction contained 5 bases not matched to a gene. The germline gives CDR1 SGHAT, CDR2 FQDESV (reference sequence). CDR3 length: 14 residues. The CDR3 loop is CASSLPTGRYGYTF. The CDR3 DNA reads as TGTGCCAGCAGCTTACCGACAGGGAGATATGGCTACACCTTC.

This clone has only a few counts. The chain uses TRBV27 and TRBJ1-2; D possibly corresponds to TRBD1 (5 bases). The CDR3 covers 14 residues. From germline, CDR1 is MNHEY and CDR2 SMNVEV (reference sequence). V lost 7 bases to trimming and J lost 0 bases, with 12 bases between them. The CDR3 coding sequence is TGTGCCAGCACCGCCCTGGGGCCTAACTATGGCTACACCTTC. It codes for CASTALGPNYGYTF.

The chain links TRBV28 to TRBJ1-5, with a possible D match to TRBD1 (6 bases). There are 12 residues in the CDR3. The V end lost 7 bases, the J end lost 9 bases, and 13 bases lay between the germline ends. In germline, CDR1 is MDHEN, CDR2 SYDVKM. The CDR3 here is CASTMRGGPQHF. The DNA for the CDR3 is TGTGCCAGCACCATGAGGGGGGGGCCCCAGCATTTT. Full variable domain (missing parts from reference TRBV28 and TRBJ1-5): DVKVTQSSRYLVKRTGEKVFLECVQDMDHENMFWYRQDPGLGLRLIYFSYDVKMKEKGDIPEGYSVSREKKERFSLILESASTNQTSMYLCASTMRGGPQHFGDGTRLSIL.

The genes are TRBV5-1 and TRBJ2-7; the D gene is possibly TRBD1 (5 bases). V lost 4 bases and J lost 0, with 11 bases in between. This CDR3 region has 14 residues. The germline V gene has CDR1 SGHRS and CDR2 YFSETQ. The CDR3 region has the DNA TGCGCCAGCAGCCCAATGACAGACTCCTACGAGCAGTACTTC. The encoded protein is CASSPMTDSYEQYF.

The V gene is TRBV10-1, the J gene TRBJ2-2, with 8 positions matching TRBD1. V was clipped by 2 bases and J by 5 bases; unmatched bases: 4. The CDR3 covers 15 residues. CDR1 is WNHNN, CDR2 SYGVQD, per germline (reference sequence). The CDR3 loop is CASSEAGGRTGELFF. The CDR3 bases are TGCGCCAGCAGTGAGGCAGGGGGCAGGACCGGGGAGCTGTTTTTT.

V and J are TRBV9 and TRBJ1-1; D is uncertain. Trimming took off 7 bases at V and 3 bases at J, with 16 bases between the two ends. Germline V CDR1 and CDR2: SGDLS, YYNGEE. The CDR3 runs to 14 residues. This chain's CDR3 is CASGEVSWDTEAFF. The CDR3 nucleotides read TGTGCCAGCGGGGAAGTCTCGTGGGACACTGAAGCTTTCTTT.

This clone appeared a few times. J is TRBJ1-1 and V is TRBV29-1; D gene ambiguous. From germline, CDR1 is SQVTM and CDR2 ANQGSEA. CDR3 length: 12 amino acids. V lost 3 bases and J 5 bases, leaving 10 bases between the germline ends. The CDR3 DNA reads TGCAGCGTTGATTGGGGTCGAACTGAAGCTTTCTTT. This encodes CSVDWGRTEAFF. The variable domain in full, completed from reference TRBV29-1 and TRBJ1-1, reads SAVISQKPSRDICQRGTSLTIQCQVDSQVTMMFWYRQQPGQSLTLIATANQGSEATYESGFVIDKFPISRPNLTFSTLTVSNMSPEDSSIYLCSVDWGRTEAFFGQGTRLTVV.

Written as DNA, the CDR3 is TGTGCCAGCAGCTTGGCCGGGACTAGCGGCTACGAGCAGTACTTC. It is translated as CASSLAGTSGYEQYF. This chain uses TRBV5-4 with TRBJ2-7, with 11 bases fitting TRBD2. The CDR3 consists of 15 residues. The germline V gene has CDR1 SGHNT and CDR2 YYREEE (reference sequence). Losses at the gene ends were 0 bases for V and 3 bases for J; bases not matched to a gene: 2.

The V and J genes are TRBV2 and TRBJ2-3; D is possibly TRBD2 (7 bases). The germline V gene encodes CDR1 SNHLY and CDR2 FYNNEI. Trimming removed 8 bases at V and 0 bases at J, with 18 bases between. The CDR3 extends over 16 amino acids. Written as DNA, the CDR3 is TGTGCCAGCGGAAACCACGGGGGGCCGAGCACAGATACGCAGTATTTT. The encoded protein is CASGNHGGPSTDTQYF.

This clone was recorded a few times. The chain joins TRBV4-2 to TRBJ1-2; weak D call: TRBD1 (5 bases). Per germline, CDR1 LGHNA and CDR2 YNFKEQ. This CDR3 spans 14 amino acids. With 0 bases removed from V and 8 bases from J, the gap between germline ends came to 13 bases. The CDR3 nucleotides read TGTGCCAGCAGCCAAGAGATGGGGCGGAAGGGCTACACCTTC. Encoded protein: CASSQEMGRKGYTF.

The chain carries TRBV25-1 and TRBJ1-2, with TRBD1 as a possible D gene (6 bases). Germline CDR1 MGHDK, CDR2 SYGVNS. The CDR3 is 11 residues long. The ends were cut back, 9 bases at V and 8 bases at J, with 13 bases in the middle. Here the CDR3 reads CASGGILGYTF. The CDR3 DNA reads TGTGCCAGTGGGGGCATTCTGGGCTACACCTTC.

The gene calls are TRBV2 and TRBJ1-2; 8 positions match TRBD1. Trimming removed 7 bases from V and 4 bases from J; junction bases left unmatched: 5. The CDR3 has 13 residues. Germline lookup yields CDR1 SNHLY and CDR2 FYNNEI. The CDR3 is CASKITGGYGYTF. The DNA for the CDR3 is TGTGCCAGCAAAATAACAGGGGGCTATGGCTACACCTTC.

The V call is TRBV30, the J call TRBJ2-7; 7 nucleotides align to TRBD1. Germline V gene lookup returns CDR1 GTSNPN and CDR2 SVGIG (reference sequence). The CDR3 runs to 13 residues. The V and J ends lost 1 base and 6 bases, in that order; junction bases with no gene match: 6. The CDR3 nucleotides are TGTGCCTGGAGTGGGGTAGGGGGCGTCGAGCAGTACTTC. Protein product: CAWSGVGGVEQYF.

This chain uses TRBV6-4 with TRBJ1-2, with a possible D match to TRBD1 (5 bases). Trimming cost V 6 bases and J 4 bases, with 18 bases left between them. CDR3 size: 15 residues. Per the germline V gene, CDR1 is MRHNA and CDR2 is SNTAGT. Written as DNA, the CDR3 is TGTGCCAGCAGCCCGAGTGGGGGTTCACTCTATGGCTACACCTTC. Its protein product is CASSPSGGSLYGYTF.

This clone is medium-sized in the sample. J is TRBJ1-1 and V is TRBV7-3; 12 bases are shared with TRBD1. CDR1 and CDR2 (germline): SGHTA, FQGTGA. With V trimmed by 5 bases and J by 3 bases, 7 bases remained unmatched. CDR3 length equals 16 residues. The DNA of the CDR3 is TGTGCCAGCAGCCCCGGGACAGGGGGCTGGGACACTGAAGCTTTCTTT. Its protein is CASSPGTGGWDTEAFF.

The table lists this clone with a few counts. This sequence joins TRBV27 and TRBJ1-5, with 7 bases matching TRBD1. This CDR3 contains 13 residues. J gave up 4 bases and V 6 bases, and 3 bases lay outside the gene matches. The V gene's germline CDR1 is MNHEY and CDR2 SMNVEV (reference sequence). CDR3 DNA sequence: TGTGCCAGCAGAGGACAGGCAAATCAGCCCCAGCATTTT. Protein product: CASRGQANQPQHF.

The DNA of the CDR3 is TGCGCCAGCAGCCTGGACATGAACTCTGGAAACACCATATATTTT. Residues: CASSLDMNSGNTIYF. The chain carries TRBV5-1 and TRBJ1-3, with a possible D match to TRBD1 (5 bases). The CDR3 totals 15 residues. Germline CDR1 SGHRS, CDR2 YFSETQ. V was pared by 4 bases and J by 0 bases, with 11 bases between.

The J gene is TRBJ2-3, the V gene TRBV5-6, with a weak D call TRBD2 (5 bases). V lost 7 bases to trimming and J lost 2 bases, with 11 bases between them. Germline-derived CDR1 and CDR2 are SGHDT and YYEEEE. There are 13 residues in the CDR3. The CDR3 sequence is CASSGMHTDTQYF. The DNA of the CDR3 is TGTGCCAGCTCCGGGATGCACACAGATACGCAGTATTTT.

This chain connects TRBV7-2 to TRBJ2-5; D is undetermined. Trimming took off 5 bases at V and 4 bases at J, with 14 bases between the two ends. Germline CDR1 is SGHTA and CDR2 is FQGNSA. The CDR3 contains 14 residues. Here the CDR3 DNA reads TGTGCCAGCAGCCACACTTTAAGGCGAGAGACCCAGTACTTC. It translates to CASSHTLRRETQYF.

Written as DNA, the CDR3 is TGTGCCAGCAGCTCCGCTGGACAGGGGATTCAAGAGACCCAGTACTTC. Protein product: CASSSAGQGIQETQYF. The V gene is TRBV11-1, the J gene TRBJ2-5; 9 positions agree with TRBD1. The CDR3 is made up of 16 amino acids. V trimming: 4 bases; J trimming: 2 bases; junction bases outside the gene matches: 8. Germline assignment: CDR1 SGHAT and CDR2 FQDESV (reference sequence). The full variable domain, in which reference TRBV11-1 and TRBJ2-5 provide the parts outside the CDR3, is EAEVAQSPRYKITEKSQAVAFWCDPISGHATLYWYRQILGQGPELLVQFQDESVVDDSQLPKDRFSAERLKGVDSTLKIQPAELGDSAMYLCASSSAGQGIQETQYFGPGTRLLVL.

V is TRBV14 and J is TRBJ1-5; D is uncertain. Between the trimmed V and J ends, which lost 1 base and 6 bases, there was a span of 7 bases. This CDR3 contains 13 residues. Germline V gene data show CDR1 as SGHDN and CDR2 as FVKESK. CDR3 amino acids: CASSQGWAQPQHF. For the CDR3, the DNA is TGTGCCAGCAGCCAAGGGTGGGCTCAGCCCCAGCATTTT.

The chain links TRBV6-5 to TRBJ2-2; D is unclear. The CDR3 loop spans 14 amino acids. Germline assignment: CDR1 MNHEY and CDR2 SVGAGI. With 2 bases removed from V and 2 bases from J, the gap between germline ends came to 6 bases. CDR3 sequence: CASSYLPNTGELFF. For the CDR3, the DNA is TGTGCCAGCAGTTACCTGCCTAACACCGGGGAGCTGTTTTTT.